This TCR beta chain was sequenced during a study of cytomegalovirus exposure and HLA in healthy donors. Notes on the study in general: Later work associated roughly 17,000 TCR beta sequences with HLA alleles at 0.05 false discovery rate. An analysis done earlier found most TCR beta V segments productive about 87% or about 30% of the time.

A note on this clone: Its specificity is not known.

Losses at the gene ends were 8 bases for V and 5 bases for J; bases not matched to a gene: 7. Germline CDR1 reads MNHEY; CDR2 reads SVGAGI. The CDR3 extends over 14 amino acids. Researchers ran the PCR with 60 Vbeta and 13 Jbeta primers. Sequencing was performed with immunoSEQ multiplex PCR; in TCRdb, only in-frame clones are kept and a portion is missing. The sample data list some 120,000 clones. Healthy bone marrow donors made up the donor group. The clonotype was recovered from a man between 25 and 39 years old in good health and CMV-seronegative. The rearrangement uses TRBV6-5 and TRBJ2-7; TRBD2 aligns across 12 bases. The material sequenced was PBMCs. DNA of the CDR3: TGTGCCAGCTCCCGACTAGCGGGAGACCACGAGCAGTACTTC. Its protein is CASSRLAGDHEQYF.